This TCR beta chain was captured in a study of blood T cells in healthy people across ages. A second PCR of roughly 7 to 11 cycles used a sample-barcoded 5' primer and a J-beta primer mix. Each of the cDNA molecules was tagged by a template-switch adaptor with 12 random nucleotides. TCRdb reprocessed the 5' RACE reads via MiXCR and lists one record per CDR3 protein. The sample contains approximately 800,000 distinct CDR3 sequences, roughly 50% of which appear only once. The CDR3 totals 13 residues. Germline CDR1 and CDR2: MNHEY and SVGEGT. V was cut by 5 bases and J by 3 bases, with 7 bases left in between. Individuals who donated were healthy Caucasians from Russia aged roughly 6 to 100.

The sequencing input was blood. V gene TRBV6-2 or TRBV6-3 combines with J gene TRBJ2-2; no reliable D call. The clonotype was recovered from a man younger than 45 in good health. The CDR3: CASSQPYTGELFF. In DNA form, the CDR3 reads TGTGCCAGCAGTCAACCTTACACCGGGGAGCTGTTTTTT.